Reported below is one T cell receptor beta chain. Its recognized antigen is unknown. No much larger clone exists at a distance of one base, and base qualities are not known. The method behind the library was the immunoSEQ multiplex PCR assay. For the multiplex PCR, a mixture combining 60 forward primers for TCR Vbeta segments and 13 reverse primers for TCR Jbeta segments was used. The CDR3 region of rearranged TCR beta genes was amplified from genomic DNA by a multiplex PCR assay. The Illumina HiSeq System was used to sequence the amplified TCR beta libraries as 87-base-pair reads. The published analysis was carried out like this. A later analysis tallied around 82 million unique TCR beta chains across the 600 to 700 repertoires, and some 12 million of those chains were shared by two or more donors. To remove PCR and sequencing errors, raw reads were error-corrected and collapsed into unique sequences using a nearest-neighbor algorithm that merged closely related sequences. To assign V, D and J gene segments, CDR3 sequences were aligned to IMGT reference sequences. For a sequence to be retained, at least a six-nucleotide match to both a V gene segment and a J gene segment was required. A rearrangement was called productive if the CDR3 had no stop codons and remained in frame with V and J, and every other rearrangement was called non-productive. CDR3 was defined by IMGT convention, running from the second conserved V-encoded cysteine to the conserved J-encoded phenylalanine. The earlier analysis of approximately 590 of the donors excluded any sequence lacking an unambiguous match to a single V gene segment. An earlier analysis of 587 of the donors called V segments functional above 56.7% productive rearrangements and segregating when the between-donor standard deviation exceeded 5%. A statistical classification framework was built to diagnose cytomegalovirus status from the catalog of TCR beta chain sequences. A later analysis assigned V and J genes by comparing TCR nucleotide sequences with IMGT/GENE-DB human TR gene sequences. The TCRdist pipeline was used in a later analysis to assign CDR3 sequences and most-parsimonious VDJ recombination scenarios. In a later analysis, every TCR beta chain was defined by the combination of its CDR3 amino acid sequence and its V-gene family, and reads without a unique V-gene family were dropped. A later analysis removed 550 to 650 highly shared, low-generation-probability nucleotide sequences to deal with suspected cross-contamination and a sequencing artifact. A later analysis calculated a clonal expansion index for each public chain from normalized within-repertoire ranks of inferred template counts. In a later analysis, generation probabilities were computed using a VDJ recombination model fitted to out-of-frame rearrangements, and the results were checked against IGoR. A later analysis scored TCR-TCR, TCR-HLA and TCR-CMV co-occurrence with hypergeometric tests, applying a repertoire-size bias correction to TCR pairs. In a later analysis, false discovery rates were estimated by permuting HLA or CMV assignments 20 times. A later analysis grouped co-occurring TCRs with DBSCAN, adding TCRdist sequence similarity when clustering within HLA-allele-positive subsets. For co-occurrence clustering, repertoires with fewer than 30,000 or more than 120,000 public chains were excluded, along with five repertoires with anomalous nucleotide sharing. This immuneACCESS table, as held by TCRdb, lists in-frame sequences with V and J called but not all clones. Of the missing ones, under half trace to an unresolved V gene in checked studies; the others have no known cause. Clone size and the V and J calls come from that table; the DNA yielded D and trimming. The sample yields 90,000 to 130,000 clones; 74% were counted once. The ten largest clonotypes hold around 5% of the sample.

The cohort comprised under 700 healthy bone marrow donors. At the time of sampling, all cohort members were nominally healthy, though unrecorded immune exposures were likely present. The donor was CMV seropositive and belonged to the group of about 290 seropositive cohort members. Every donor gave a peripheral blood sample, and the peripheral blood mononuclear cells from that sample were used for TCR beta sequencing. Genomic DNA extraction from the blood cell samples was performed with the Qiagen DNeasy Blood Extraction Kit. This specimen belongs to a study of cytomegalovirus exposure and HLA in healthy donors (TCRdb year 2017). Broadly, across the study: An earlier analysis of 587 of the donors reported roughly 300 Gb of sequence data and around 100 million unique TCR beta sequences obtained from approximately 180 million T cells. An early release covering approximately 600 HLA-typed donors comprised 250 to 350 gigabases of sequencing data and roughly 86 million unique TCR sequences. Of the 398 genotyped donors, 75% to 85% were placed in the genetic ancestry cluster associated with self-reported Caucasian donors. The study aimed to test whether signatures of past pathogen exposure could be identified by cataloging public T cell receptors. The T cell repertoires of several hundred subjects were profiled by immunosequencing and related to cytomegalovirus serostatus. A separate validation cohort of roughly 120 different subjects was used in addition to the roughly 620-subject first cohort. To predict cytomegalovirus infection status, the study combined high-throughput TCR immunosequencing, statistical association of individual TCRs with disease status, and machine learning. In a later analysis, previously published TCR beta repertoires from 666 donors were re-analyzed and high-resolution HLA genotyping was added so that TCR occurrence patterns could be studied. Rather than drawing on any new phenotypic data, the later analysis identified candidate immune exposures from TCR beta sequences and the way those sequences occurred across donors. An earlier analysis of some 600 of the donors applied high-throughput TCR beta sequencing to assess whether each TCR beta V gene segment acted as functional or pseudogenic. Donor age, sex, ethnicity and CMV serostatus were compiled together with the repertoire data. Genome-wide SNP genotypes for about 65% of the 666 donors were used in a later genetic analysis, which treated that subset as a discovery cohort. Every discovery cohort repertoire had been produced on one sequencing platform. HLA typing included class I and class II loci at four-digit resolution. Typing coverage differed by locus: A, B, C, DRB1 and DQB1 were typed in about 629-640 donors, DQA1 in about 510, DPA1 in 600 to 610, and DPB1 in 450 to 490. Roughly five DR-DQ haplotypes were handled as single units for association and clustering, since linkage in the cohort was strong. Among about 360 genotyped donors of the cohort, an average of approximately 250,000 unique TCR beta nucleotide sequences were sequenced per donor, around 20% of them non-productive.

What the work shows at the level of the full study, not this receptor alone: The classifier was reported to diagnose cytomegalovirus status with high specificity and sensitivity in both the original and validation cohorts. A later genetic analysis associated a missense DCLRE1C variant with V-gene and J-gene trimming of TCR beta chains, and an independent cohort replicated the association. A cluster of highly shared sequence variants was judged likely to represent a technical artifact of the sequencing pipeline. In this cohort, only TCR beta chains were sequenced, and detectable features were limited by the absence of alpha or paired-chain data. In the study, approximately 150 TCR beta chains were listed as associated with cytomegalovirus. In a later analysis, TCR association rates were found to vary across HLA loci, with the most associated TCRs seen for DRB1 alleles and the fewest for HLA-C alleles. In a later analysis, 16,951 TCR beta sequences were associated with specific HLA alleles at a false discovery rate of 0.05. Linkage disequilibrium might explain the correlated functional status among segregating V segments, but an unknown experimental factor could not be excluded. Roughly 15 rarely observed V segments, including chromosome 9 orphons, were excluded from the earlier analysis of about 610 of the donors because counts were too low. For the cohort, immune exposure information was limited to CMV serostatus. While some public TCRs were present in many individuals, most TCR sequences turned up only very rarely across donors. A further reported finding was that TCR beta sequences accurately predicted the HLA-A and HLA-B alleles for most subjects in the first cohort. In a later analysis, most CMV-associated TCR beta chains were found to appear HLA-restricted, with HLA associations seemingly driven largely by CMV exposure. An earlier analysis of some 590 of the donors showed that most TCR beta V segments appeared in productive rearrangements either about 90% or about 30% of the time, which broadly matched IMGT annotations. A later genetic analysis reported fewer N-insertions in productive TCRs among donors in an Asian-associated ancestry cluster than the roughly 670-donor mean. Because HLA typing was unavailable for some donors at each locus, only the typed subset was used in association tests. When HLA alleles, especially DR and DQ, strongly co-occurred, TCR associations were difficult to assign to individual alleles. According to a later analysis, parvovirus B19, influenza, CMV and Epstein-Barr virus appeared linked to several top co-occurrence clusters. Presence/absence analyses assumed roughly uniform sequencing depth across donors, an assumption that may not hold. In vitro tests confirmed that three of the cytomegalovirus-associated TCR beta chains recognize cytomegalovirus antigens. According to the authors, the approach could potentially be generalized to other disease states and immunological phenotypes. Some IMGT-functional V segments, including TRBV6-2 and TRBV6-3, could not be distinguished by the 87-base-pair reads and were therefore excluded. Compared with equally common non-associated chains, HLA-associated TCR beta chains in a later analysis were more clonally expanded and had lower generation probabilities.

Germline trimming: 6 bases from V, 4 bases from J; junction bases outside gene matches: 7. CDR1 and CDR2, looked up from the germline V gene, are MNHNS and SASEGT. The CDR3 sequence holds 15 residues, the cysteine and phenylalanine included. Solely the CDR3 DNA is kept, with 45 bases framed from the first base. The chain was built from TRBV6-1 and TRBJ1-4, and TRBD1 aligns with 8 junction nucleotides. Material for sequencing was PBMCs. The sequence derives from a man aged 25-45 years in good health and CMV-seropositive. The nucleotide sequence is given as TGTGCCAGCAGCTCGATGGGACAGGTTAATGAAAAACTGTTTTTT. Its amino acids are CASSSMGQVNEKLFF.